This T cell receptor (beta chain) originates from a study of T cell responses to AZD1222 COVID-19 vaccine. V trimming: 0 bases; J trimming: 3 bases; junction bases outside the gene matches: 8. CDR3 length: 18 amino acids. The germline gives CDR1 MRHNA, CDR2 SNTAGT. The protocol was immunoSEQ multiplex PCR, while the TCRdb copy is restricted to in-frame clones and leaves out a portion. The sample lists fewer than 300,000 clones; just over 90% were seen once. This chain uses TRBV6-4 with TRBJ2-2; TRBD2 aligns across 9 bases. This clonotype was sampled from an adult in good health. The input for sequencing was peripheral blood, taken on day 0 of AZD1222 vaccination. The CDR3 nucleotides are TGTGCCAGCAGTGACTCGAGGGGGGTAGCGGGAGACACCGGGGAGCTGTTTTTT. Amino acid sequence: CASSDSRGVAGDTGELFF.